The rows below give T cell receptor beta chains drawn from one sample of a study of shared clonotypes between healthy human individuals. Only in-frame clones appear in the TCRdb table, and some are missing; sequencing was by immunoSEQ multiplex PCR. The sample yields 2,500,000 or so clones, roughly nine tenths seen once. Sequencing was carried out using naive CD4+ T cells sorted from blood. Every receptor here comes from a man younger than 30 in good health. Each CDR3 is given with its conserved first and last residue. D genes are given only for firm matches. The listing skips clone size in some rows; elsewhere it reads once, few, many or a size class.

TGTGCCAGCTCCTTCCAACAGGGGACTGGAAACACCATATATTTT CASSFQQGTGNTIYF NA TRBD1 TRBV6-5 15 TRBJ1-3
TGTGCCAGCAGTGACCCAGAGGGGGCTTCTTTCTCTGGAAACACCATATATTTT CASSDPEGASFSGNTIYF NA TRBD1 TRBV28 18 TRBJ1-3
TGTGCCAGCAGCCGAGGAGGACGGGAATCAAATCAGCCCCAGCATTTT CASSRGGRESNQPQHF NA NA TRBV5-5 16 TRBJ1-5
TGTGCCAGCAGTGTAGAAGGACTAGCGGGATGGCCGCAGTATTTT CASSVEGLAGWPQYF NA TRBD2 TRBV2 15 TRBJ2-3
TGTGCCAGCAGTTACAGGGGAACTAATGAAAAACTGTTTTTT CASSYRGTNEKLFF NA TRBD1 TRBV2 14 TRBJ1-4
TGTGCCAGCTCGCCGTGGGCAGGGGGAGACTATGGCTACACCTTC CASSPWAGGDYGYTF NA TRBD1 TRBV27 15 TRBJ1-2
TGTGCCAGCAGTGAGACCCTAACTAATGAAAAACTGTTTTTT CASSETLTNEKLFF NA NA TRBV6-1 14 TRBJ1-4
TGCGCCAGCAGCCAATCGGTAATCCTAGCGGGAGGCTCGAACACCGGGGAGCTGTTTTTT CASSQSVILAGGSNTGELFF NA TRBD2 TRBV4-3 20 TRBJ2-2
TGTGCCAGCACGCGGGGAGGGTCCTTAGATACGCAGTATTTT CASTRGGSLDTQYF NA TRBD2 TRBV6-1 14 TRBJ2-3
TGTGCCAGTACCTCCTCGACTAGCGGGCAGGAGACCCAGTACTTC CASTSSTSGQETQYF NA TRBD2 TRBV19 15 TRBJ2-5
TGTGCCAGCAGCTTAGTACCCTACGAGCAGTACTTC CASSLVPYEQYF NA NA TRBV5-5 12 TRBJ2-7
TGTGCCAGCTCACGTAGCGGGAGCACAGATACGCAGTATTTT CASSRSGSTDTQYF few TRBD2 TRBV18 14 TRBJ2-3
TGTGCCAGCAGCCCTAGACAGGGCCGGGTTTACGATGAGCAGTTCTTC CASSPRQGRVYDEQFF NA TRBD1 TRBV7-9 16 TRBJ2-1
TGCGCCAGCAGCTCTCGACAGGGCCGGTTTGAAAAACTGTTTTTT CASSSRQGRFEKLFF NA TRBD1 TRBV5-1 15 TRBJ1-4
TGTGCCAGCATTCTTCCGGGCACAGATACGCAGTATTTT CASILPGTDTQYF NA NA TRBV6-5 13 TRBJ2-3
TGTGCCAGCAGCAGACTAGCGGGGGGCCCAATCTACGAGCAGTACTTC CASSRLAGGPIYEQYF NA TRBD2 TRBV27 16 TRBJ2-7
TGTGCCAGCAGTTTAGACAGGGGGCAAACCTACGAGCAGTACTTC CASSLDRGQTYEQYF NA TRBD1 TRBV27 15 TRBJ2-7
TGTGCCAGCAGCTTAAATCGGGGGGCAGATACGCAGTATTTT CASSLNRGADTQYF NA TRBD2 TRBV11-2 14 TRBJ2-3
TGTGCCAGCAGTATAGCGGGGGGACCGCCAGAAAAATCCTACGAGCAGTACTTC CASSIAGGPPEKSYEQYF NA TRBD2 TRBV7-9 18 TRBJ2-7
TGTGCCGCACAGGGGATTAACTATGGCTACACCTTC CAAQGINYGYTF NA TRBD1 TRBV28 12 TRBJ1-2
TGTGCCAGCAGCAAACTACCTGGCTACGAGCAGTACTTC CASSKLPGYEQYF NA NA TRBV27 13 TRBJ2-7
TGTGCCAGTAGTGTCCGACTAGGCCGTCCCGCGAACACCGGGGAGCTGTTTTTT CASSVRLGRPANTGELFF NA NA TRBV19 18 TRBJ2-2
TGTGCCAGCAGCTCGCTGGACAGGGAGGAAGAGACCCAGTACTTC CASSSLDREEETQYF NA TRBD1 TRBV5-4 15 TRBJ2-5
TGTGCCAGCAGCCCCTCCCCCAGGGGGCCCTCGAACACCGGGGAGCTGTTTTTT CASSPSPRGPSNTGELFF NA TRBD1 TRBV11-2 18 TRBJ2-2
TGTGCCAGCAGTTTTCAGGCCAACTATGGCTACACCTTC CASSFQANYGYTF NA NA TRBV28 13 TRBJ1-2
TGTGCCAGCAGCCAGACAGGGGCGAATAATTCACCCCTCCACTTT CASSQTGANNSPLHF NA TRBD1 TRBV6-6 15 TRBJ1-6
TGTGCCAGCGAGAGTTGGGACAGGAACACTGAAGCTTTCTTT CASESWDRNTEAFF few TRBD1 TRBV2 14 TRBJ1-1
TGTGCCAGCAGTCCTCCCCCCCGACTAGCAGCTTTGCACGAGCAGTACTTC CASSPPPRLAALHEQYF NA TRBD2 TRBV27 17 TRBJ2-7
TGTGCCAGCAGCTCGCTTCGAGGGGGCGCGTCGGCTGAAGCTTTCTTT CASSSLRGGASAEAFF NA TRBD1 TRBV11-2 16 TRBJ1-1
TGTGCCAGCATAGCAGGGGATTCACCCCTCCACTTT CASIAGDSPLHF NA NA TRBV6-1 12 TRBJ1-6
TGCGCCAGCAGCTTGGAGCCCTCTGGAAACACCATATATTTT CASSLEPSGNTIYF once NA TRBV5-1 14 TRBJ1-3
TGCGCCAGCAGGGACAGGGGGCCGGCCGGGGAGCTGTTTTTT CASRDRGPAGELFF NA TRBD1 TRBV5-1 14 TRBJ2-2
TGTGCCAGCAGTGACCACAACCGTGAAGCTTTCTTT CASSDHNREAFF NA NA TRBV25-1 12 TRBJ1-1
TGCGCCAGCAGCAATCCCGGGGGGACAGCTGGAAACACCATATATTTT CASSNPGGTAGNTIYF NA TRBD1 TRBV5-1 16 TRBJ1-3
TGCGCCAGCAGTGACCAACTAGCGGGAGCGGTAGATACGCAGTATTTT CASSDQLAGAVDTQYF NA TRBD2 TRBV10-1 16 TRBJ2-3
TGTGCCAGCAGCCCCGACAGCAACTATGGCTACACCTTC CASSPDSNYGYTF NA NA TRBV9 13 TRBJ1-2
TGTGCCAGCAGCCTATCTAGGGGGCTTACAATCACTGAAGCTTTCTTT CASSLSRGLTITEAFF NA TRBD1 TRBV4-2 16 TRBJ1-1
TGCGCCAGCAGAGGTTCCGGGGGGGCTCAGGAGACCCAGTACTTC CASRGSGGAQETQYF NA TRBD2 TRBV5-1 15 TRBJ2-5
TGCAGTGCTCCGAAAGCTTTCTTT CSAPKAFF NA NA TRBV20-1 8 TRBJ1-1
TGTGCCAGCAGGCAGGGAGTCTCTGGAAACACCATATATTTT CASRQGVSGNTIYF NA NA TRBV6-5 14 TRBJ1-3
TGTGCCAGCAGCGGGGAAAACTACAGAAAACAGAGAGGGGCCAACGTCCTGACTTTC CASSGENYRKQRGANVLTF NA NA TRBV9 19 TRBJ2-6